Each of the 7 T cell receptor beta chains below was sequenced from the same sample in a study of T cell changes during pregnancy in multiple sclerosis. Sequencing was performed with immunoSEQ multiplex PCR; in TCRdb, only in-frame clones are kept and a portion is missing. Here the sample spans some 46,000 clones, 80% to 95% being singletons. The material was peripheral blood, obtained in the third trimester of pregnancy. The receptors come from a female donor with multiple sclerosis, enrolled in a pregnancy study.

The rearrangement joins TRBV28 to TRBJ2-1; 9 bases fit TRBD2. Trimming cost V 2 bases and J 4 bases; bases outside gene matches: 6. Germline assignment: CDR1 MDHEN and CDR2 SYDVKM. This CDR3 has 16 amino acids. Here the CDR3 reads CASSLGGRASYNEQFF. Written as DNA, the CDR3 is TGTGCCAGCAGTTTAGGCGGGAGGGCGAGTTACAATGAGCAGTTCTTC.

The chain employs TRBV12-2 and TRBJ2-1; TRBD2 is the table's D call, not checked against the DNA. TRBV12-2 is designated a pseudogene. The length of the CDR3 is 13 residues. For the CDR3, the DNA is TGTGCAAGTCGCTCCGGACTAGCCAATGAGCAGTTCTTC. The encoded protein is CASRSGLANEQFF.

CDR3 sequence (DNA): TGTGCCAGCAGCGGGGGGGTCCTCTCCTACAATGAGCAGTTCTTC. It specifies CASSGGVLSYNEQFF. This chain uses TRBV11-2 with TRBJ2-1; 7 positions agree with TRBD2. This CDR3 comprises 15 residues. Trimming took 5 bases from V and 0 from J; bases not matched to a gene: 4. Germline V gene data show CDR1 as SGHAT and CDR2 as FQNNGV.

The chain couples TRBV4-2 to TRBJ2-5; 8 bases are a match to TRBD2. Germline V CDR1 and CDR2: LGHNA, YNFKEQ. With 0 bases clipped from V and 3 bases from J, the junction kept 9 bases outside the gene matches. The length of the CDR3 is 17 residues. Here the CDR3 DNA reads TGTGCCAGCAGCCAAGAATTATGGCGGGAGGTTAAAGAGACCCAGTACTTC. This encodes CASSQELWREVKETQYF.

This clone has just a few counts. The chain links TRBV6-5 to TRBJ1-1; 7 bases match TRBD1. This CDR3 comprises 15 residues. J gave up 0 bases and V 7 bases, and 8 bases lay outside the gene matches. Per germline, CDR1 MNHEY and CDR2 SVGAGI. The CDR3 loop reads CASNRAGGMNTEAFF. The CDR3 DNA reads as TGTGCCAGCAATCGGGCAGGGGGTATGAACACTGAAGCTTTCTTT.

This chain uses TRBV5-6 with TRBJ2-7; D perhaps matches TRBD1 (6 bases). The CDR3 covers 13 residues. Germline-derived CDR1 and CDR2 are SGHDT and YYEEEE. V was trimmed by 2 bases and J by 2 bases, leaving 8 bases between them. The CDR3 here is CASSFRTAYEQYF. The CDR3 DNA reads TGTGCCAGCAGCTTTAGGACAGCCTACGAGCAGTACTTC.

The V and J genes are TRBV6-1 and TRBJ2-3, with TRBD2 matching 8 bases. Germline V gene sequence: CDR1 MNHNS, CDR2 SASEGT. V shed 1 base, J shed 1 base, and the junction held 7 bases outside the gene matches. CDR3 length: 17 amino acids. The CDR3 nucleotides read TGTGCCAGCAGTGAAGTCCCACTAGCGGACCGCACAGATACGCAGTATTTT. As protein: CASSEVPLADRTDTQYF.